This TCR beta chain was observed in a study of CD8 T cells in ankylosing spondylitis. Findings and limits, study-wide: Past research had described some motif variants in reactive arthritis synovial fluid and blood.

TCRdb re-called the 5' RACE reads with MiXCR, one entry per CDR3 protein. The sample has roughly 230,000 distinct CDR3 sequences, 18% seen once. The CDR3 loop spans 17 amino acids. From germline, CDR1 is SGHRS and CDR2 YFSETQ. Trimming at V came to 0 bases and at J to 2 bases, leaving 9 bases not matched to a gene. This clonotype was seen only a few times. The antigen is not known. The gene calls are TRBV5-1 and TRBJ2-5, with 8 bases matching TRBD1. The TCR comes from a male donor with ankylosing spondylitis or in good health (not recorded which). The sample consisted of blood, either unsorted or a sorted T cell fraction (not recorded which). The CDR3 DNA reads TGCGCCAGCAGCTTGGAATGGAAGACAGGGGCGCAAGAGACCCAGTACTTC. Encoded protein: CASSLEWKTGAQETQYF.